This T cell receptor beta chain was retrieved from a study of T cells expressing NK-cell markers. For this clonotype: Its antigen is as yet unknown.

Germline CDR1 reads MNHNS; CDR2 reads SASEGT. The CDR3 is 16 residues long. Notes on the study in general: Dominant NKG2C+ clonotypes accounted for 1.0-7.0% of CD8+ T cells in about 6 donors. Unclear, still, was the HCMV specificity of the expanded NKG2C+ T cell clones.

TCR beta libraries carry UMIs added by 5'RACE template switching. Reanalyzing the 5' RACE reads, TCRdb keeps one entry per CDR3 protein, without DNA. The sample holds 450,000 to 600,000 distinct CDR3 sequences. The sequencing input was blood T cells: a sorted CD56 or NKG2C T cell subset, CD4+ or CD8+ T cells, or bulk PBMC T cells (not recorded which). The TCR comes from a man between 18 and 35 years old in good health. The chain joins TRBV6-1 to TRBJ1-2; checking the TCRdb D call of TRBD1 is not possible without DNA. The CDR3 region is CASRPGTGRSNYGYTF.